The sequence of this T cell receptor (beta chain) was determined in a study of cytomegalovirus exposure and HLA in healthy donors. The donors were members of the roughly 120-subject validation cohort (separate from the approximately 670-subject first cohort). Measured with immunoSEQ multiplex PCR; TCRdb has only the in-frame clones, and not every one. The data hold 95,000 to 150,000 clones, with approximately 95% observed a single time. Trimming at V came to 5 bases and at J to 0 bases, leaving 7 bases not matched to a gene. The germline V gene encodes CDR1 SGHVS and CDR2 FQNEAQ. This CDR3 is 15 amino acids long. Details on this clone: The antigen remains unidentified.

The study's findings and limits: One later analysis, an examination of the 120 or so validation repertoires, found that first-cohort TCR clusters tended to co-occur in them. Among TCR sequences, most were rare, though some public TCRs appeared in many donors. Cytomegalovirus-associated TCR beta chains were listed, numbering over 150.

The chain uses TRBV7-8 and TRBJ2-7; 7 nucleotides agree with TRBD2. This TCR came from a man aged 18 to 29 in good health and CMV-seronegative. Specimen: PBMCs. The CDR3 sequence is CASSVRGVVSYEQYF. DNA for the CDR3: TGTGCCAGCAGCGTCCGGGGGGTGGTCTCCTACGAGCAGTACTTC. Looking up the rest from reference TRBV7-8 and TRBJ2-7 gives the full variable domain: GAGVSQSPRYKVAKRGQDVALRCDPISGHVSLFWYQQALGQGPEFLTYFQNEAQLDKSGLPSDRFFAERPEGSVSTLKIQRTQQEDSAVYLCASSVRGVVSYEQYFGPGTRLTVT.